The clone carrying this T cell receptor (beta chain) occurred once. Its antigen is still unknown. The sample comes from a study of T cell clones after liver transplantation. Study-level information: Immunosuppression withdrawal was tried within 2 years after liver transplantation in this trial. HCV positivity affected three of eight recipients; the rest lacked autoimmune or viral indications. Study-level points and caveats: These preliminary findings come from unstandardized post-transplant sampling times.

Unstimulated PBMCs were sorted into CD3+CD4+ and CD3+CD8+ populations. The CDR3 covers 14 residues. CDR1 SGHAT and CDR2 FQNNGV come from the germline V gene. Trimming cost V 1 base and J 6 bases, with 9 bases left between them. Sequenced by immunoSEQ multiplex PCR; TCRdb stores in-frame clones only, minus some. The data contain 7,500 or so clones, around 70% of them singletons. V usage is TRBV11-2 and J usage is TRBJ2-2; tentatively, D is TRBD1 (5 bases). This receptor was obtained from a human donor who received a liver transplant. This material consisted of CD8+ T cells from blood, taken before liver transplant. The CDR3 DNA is TGTGCCAGCAGCTTAGGGCAGGGTCCCGGGGAGCTGTTTTTT. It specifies CASSLGQGPGELFF.